In this sample, the clone carrying this T cell receptor beta chain turned up once. Per the original data handling: It was from reference gene primer amplification that nucleated cell counts were estimated. TCRdb's copy holds only in-frame clones and misses some; the assay was immunoSEQ multiplex PCR. Clone size and V and J calls were adopted from that table, with D and trimming inferred from the DNA. The sample holds around 46,000 clones, more than 75% seen once. Trimming shortened V by 5 bases and J by 7 bases, and 9 bases separated the two germline ends. The length of the CDR3 is 11 residues. Germline-derived CDR1 and CDR2 are MDHEN and SYDVKM. The sample originates from a study of blood T cell repertoires in COVID-19. Study-wide context: The United States, Italy and Spain were the sources of the acute and convalescent COVID-19 samples. PBMCs, B-cell-depleted T cells, or T cells provided the cDNA or gDNA that made up the material.

The chain uses TRBV28 and TRBJ2-7; D is uncertain. Sequencing was performed on peripheral blood. The source is a man aged 55 to 70 with active or convalescent COVID-19. CDR3 nucleotide sequence: TGTGCCAGCAGTCCTAGAAGGGAGCAGTACTTC. Translated: CASSPRREQYF.